These T cell receptor beta chains were read from a single sample in a study of cytomegalovirus exposure and HLA in healthy donors. Generated by immunoSEQ multiplex PCR, the TCRdb table keeps only in-frame clones and is missing some. The sample contains around 130,000 clones, 70% to 75% of which appear only once. Input material: PBMCs. Source of these receptors: a woman aged 25 to 39 in good health and CMV-seronegative. The CDR3 runs from the conserved cysteine through the conserved F or W. A D gene is named only where the DNA matches it firmly. Clone size is shown for a subset of rows, as once, few, many or a class of expanded clone.

D,J,size,V,DNA,CDR3
TRBD1,TRBJ2-5,.,TRBV30,TGTGCCGGGGAACCGGGACAGGGGATTTGGGGGACCCAGTACTTC,CAGEPGQGIWGTQYF
.,TRBJ1-1,.,TRBV27,TGTGCCAGCAGTTCCAGGGCAGGCACTGAAGCTTTCTTT,CASSSRAGTEAFF
TRBD2,TRBJ2-5,few,TRBV4-2,TGTGCCAGCAGCCATCAAGCCGTAGCGGGGGAAGAGACCCAGTACTTC,CASSHQAVAGEETQYF
TRBD1,TRBJ1-3,few,TRBV10-3,TGTGCCATCAGTGGTGGACAGGGGGAAACCTCTGGAAACACCATATATTTT,CAISGGQGETSGNTIYF
.,TRBJ1-3,.,TRBV9,TGTGCCAGCAGCCCGCCGGGGATGGGCACCATATATTTT,CASSPPGMGTIYF
TRBD2,TRBJ2-5,.,TRBV6-1,TGTGCCAGCAGTGGTGGCGGGAGTCGAGAGACCCAGTACTTC,CASSGGGSRETQYF
TRBD2,TRBJ2-1,.,TRBV28,TGTGCCAGCACTTTAGCGGGGACTAGCGGGATCCGGTTGAATGAGCAGTTCTTC,CASTLAGTSGIRLNEQFF
.,TRBJ1-3,.,TRBV28,TGTGCCAGCAGTTTGGGGGGAGGCGGTGGAAACACCATATATTTT,CASSLGGGGGNTIYF
TRBD2,TRBJ2-5,.,TRBV2,TGTGCCAGCTGCCGGGGGGGCGCGACACAAGAGACCCAGTACTTC,CASCRGGATQETQYF
.,TRBJ1-6,.,TRBV5-4,TGTGCCAGCAGCTTGTCAGTGTCAGGGGACTCACCCCTCCACTTT,CASSLSVSGDSPLHF
TRBD2,TRBJ2-2,.,TRBV6-5,TGTGCCAGCAGTTACCCAGTAGCGGGAGGCACCGGGGAGCTGTTTTTT,CASSYPVAGGTGELFF
TRBD2,TRBJ2-5,.,TRBV18,TGTGCCAGCTCACCAAGTCTAGCGGGAGCTGGAGAGACCCAGTACTTC,CASSPSLAGAGETQYF
.,TRBJ2-1,.,TRBV2,TGTGCCGTCAAAGGACTCGAAACCTACAATGAGCAGTTCTTC,CAVKGLETYNEQFF
.,TRBJ1-5,once,TRBV19,TGTGCCAGTAGTCCGAATGACAGATTCAATCAGCCCCAGCATTTT,CASSPNDRFNQPQHF
.,TRBJ2-2,few,TRBV5-1,TGCGCCAGCAGCCGACAGACATCGAACACCGGGGAGCTGTTTTTT,CASSRQTSNTGELFF
TRBD1,TRBJ2-3,.,TRBV5-1,TGCGCCAGCAGCTTGGCCGGGGGGACAGGGGGCGCAGATACGCAGTATTTT,CASSLAGGTGGADTQYF
TRBD1,TRBJ2-7,.,TRBV5-5,TGTGCCAGCAGCTTGGTGACAGGGGGCCACTACGAGCAGTACTTC,CASSLVTGGHYEQYF
TRBD1,TRBJ1-3,.,TRBV4-1,TGCGCCAGCAGCCAAGATCGGACAGGGAGGGGAGGGTCTGGAAACACCATATATTTT,CASSQDRTGRGGSGNTIYF
TRBD1,TRBJ2-7,.,TRBV5-1,TGCGCCAGCAGCCCCAGTCAGCAGGGGGCAGGAGAGCAGTACTTC,CASSPSQQGAGEQYF
TRBD1,TRBJ2-1,.,TRBV25-1,TGTGCCAGCAGTGAACCGGGACAGGGCTACAATGAGCAGTTCTTC,CASSEPGQGYNEQFF
TRBD1,TRBJ1-1,.,TRBV27,TGTGCCGTCATGGGTACGGGACAGGAAGGGACTGAAGCTTTCTTT,CAVMGTGQEGTEAFF
TRBD2,TRBJ2-7,.,TRBV7-3,TGTGCCAGCAGCTTAAGGGGGGGGGACTCCTACGAGCAGTACTTC,CASSLRGGDSYEQYF
TRBD1,TRBJ1-5,.,TRBV19,TGTGCCAGTAGTATTACCTATGGGACAGGGGGCAGGAATCAGCCCCAGCATTTT,CASSITYGTGGRNQPQHF
.,TRBJ1-1,.,TRBV30,TGTGCCTGGAGTGGGCAGGGTGAAGCTTTCTTT,CAWSGQGEAFF
.,TRBJ2-2,.,TRBV30,TGTGCCTGGAGTACGGGGGGCCTCACCGGGGAGCTGTTTTTT,CAWSTGGLTGELFF
TRBD1,TRBJ1-5,.,TRBV28,TGTGCCAGCAGTCAACCCGGCGGGACAGGAAGCAATCAGCCCCAGCATTTT,CASSQPGGTGSNQPQHF
.,TRBJ2-3,.,TRBV7-9,TGTGCCAGCAGCTTAGAGATGGCTAGCTCAGATACGCAGTATTTT,CASSLEMASSDTQYF
TRBD2,TRBJ2-5,.,TRBV14,TGTGCCAGCAGCGGACTAGCGGTAAATCAAGAGACCCAGTACTTC,CASSGLAVNQETQYF
.,TRBJ2-3,.,TRBV7-2,TGTGCCAGCAGAAGTCCAGACACAGATACGCAGTATTTT,CASRSPDTDTQYF
TRBD1,TRBJ1-2,.,TRBV2,TGTGCCAGCACCGGGACAGGGGTAGGCTACACCTTC,CASTGTGVGYTF
TRBD2,TRBJ2-3,.,TRBV7-2,TGTGCCAGCAGCCCTAGCGGGACTAGCACAGATACGCAGTATTTT,CASSPSGTSTDTQYF
.,TRBJ2-1,.,TRBV6-6,TGTGCCAGCAGCCGGAGGGGGCTCGACAATGAGCAGTTCTTC,CASSRRGLDNEQFF
TRBD1,TRBJ1-2,.,TRBV4-2,TGTGCCAGCAGCCAAGCTTTACAGGGGACTAACTATGGCTACACCTTC,CASSQALQGTNYGYTF
.,TRBJ2-1,.,TRBV7-6,TGTGCCAGCAGCTCCCCACGCGGTGAGCAGTTCTTC,CASSSPRGEQFF
.,TRBJ2-1,.,TRBV30,TGTGCCTGGTGGGCTAGCCGCTCCTACAATGAGCAGTTCTTC,CAWWASRSYNEQFF
.,TRBJ2-3,.,TRBV5-5,TGTGCCAGCAGCTGGGACTGGGATGTGGCAGATACGCAGTATTTT,CASSWDWDVADTQYF
.,TRBJ2-5,.,TRBV21-1,TGTGCCACCCAATGCCAAGAGACCCAGTACTTC,CATQCQETQYF
.,TRBJ1-6,few,TRBV11-2,TGTGCCAGCAGCTTCCTTGGTGGCGGCGTTTCGTCCCTCCACTTT,CASSFLGGGVSSLHF
TRBD2,TRBJ2-1,.,TRBV27,TGTGCCAGCAGTTCCGATACTAGCGGGGGGTCGAATGAGCAGTTCTTC,CASSSDTSGGSNEQFF
TRBD1,TRBJ1-1,.,TRBV19,TGTGCCAGTAGTCGTAGGGGACAGGCCAACACTGAAGCTTTCTTT,CASSRRGQANTEAFF
TRBD2,TRBJ2-2,.,TRBV7-9,TGTGCCAGCAGCTTAGGCGGGAGGGACACCGGGGAGCTGTTTTTT,CASSLGGRDTGELFF
.,TRBJ1-4,.,TRBV14,TGTGCCAGCAGCCCGGGAAGGGAAAAACTGTTTTTT,CASSPGREKLFF